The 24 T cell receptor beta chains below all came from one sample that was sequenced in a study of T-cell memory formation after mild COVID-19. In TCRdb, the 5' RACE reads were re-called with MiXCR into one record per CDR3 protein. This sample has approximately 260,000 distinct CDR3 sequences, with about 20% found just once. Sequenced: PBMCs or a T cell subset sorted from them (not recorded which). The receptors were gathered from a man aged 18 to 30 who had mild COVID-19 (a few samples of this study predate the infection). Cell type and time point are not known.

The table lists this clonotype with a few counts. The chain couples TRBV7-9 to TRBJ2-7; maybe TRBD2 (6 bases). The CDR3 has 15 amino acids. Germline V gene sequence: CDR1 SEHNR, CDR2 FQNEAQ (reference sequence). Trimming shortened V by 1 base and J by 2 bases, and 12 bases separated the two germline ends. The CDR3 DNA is TGTGCCAGCAGCTTAGGTGCGGGGCCTACCTACGAGCAGTACTTC. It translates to CASSLGAGPTYEQYF. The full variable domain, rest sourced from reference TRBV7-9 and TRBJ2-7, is DTGVSQNPRHKITKRGQNVTFRCDPISEHNRLYWYRQTLGQGPEFLTYFQNEAQLEKSRLLSDRFSAERPKGSFSTLEIQRTEQGDSAMYLCASSLGAGPTYEQYFGPGTRLTVT.

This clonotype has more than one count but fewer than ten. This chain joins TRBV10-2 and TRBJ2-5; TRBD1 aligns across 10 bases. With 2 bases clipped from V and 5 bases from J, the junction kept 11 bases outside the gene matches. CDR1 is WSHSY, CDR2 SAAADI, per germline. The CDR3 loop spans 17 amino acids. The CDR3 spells CASSEGTGVHGFETQYF. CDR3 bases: TGCGCCAGCAGTGAGGGGACAGGGGTTCATGGCTTTGAGACCCAGTACTTC.

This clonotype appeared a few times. Written as DNA, the CDR3 is TGTGCCAGCAGCTCGCCTAAGGGGACAGAGACCCAGTACTTC. Residues: CASSSPKGTETQYF. V is TRBV7-9 and J is TRBJ2-5; D might be TRBD1 or TRBD2, each matching 5 bases. Germline-derived CDR1 and CDR2 are SEHNR and FQNEAQ (reference sequence). V lost 4 bases and J lost 4, with 13 bases in between. The CDR3 is 14 amino acids. Combining the CDR3 with reference TRBV7-9 and TRBJ2-5 gives the whole variable domain DTGVSQNPRHKITKRGQNVTFRCDPISEHNRLYWYRQTLGQGPEFLTYFQNEAQLEKSRLLSDRFSAERPKGSFSTLEIQRTEQGDSAMYLCASSSPKGTETQYFGPGTRLLVL.

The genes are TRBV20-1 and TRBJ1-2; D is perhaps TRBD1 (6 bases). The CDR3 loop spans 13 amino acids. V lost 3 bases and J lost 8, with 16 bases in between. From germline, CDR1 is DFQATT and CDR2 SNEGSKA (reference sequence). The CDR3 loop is CSARGSPGAGYTF. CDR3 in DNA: TGCAGTGCTAGGGGGTCACCAGGGGCCGGCTACACCTTC.

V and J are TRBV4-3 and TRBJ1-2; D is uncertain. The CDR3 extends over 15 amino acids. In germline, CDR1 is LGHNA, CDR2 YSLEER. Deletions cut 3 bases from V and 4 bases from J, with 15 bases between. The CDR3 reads CASSQNGGWSYGYTF. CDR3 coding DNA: TGCGCCAGCAGCCAGAACGGAGGGTGGAGCTATGGCTACACCTTC.

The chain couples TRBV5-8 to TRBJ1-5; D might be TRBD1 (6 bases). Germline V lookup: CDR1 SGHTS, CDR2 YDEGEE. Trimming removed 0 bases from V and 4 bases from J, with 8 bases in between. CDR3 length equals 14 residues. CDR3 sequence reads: CASSLVGANQPQHF. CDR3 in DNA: TGTGCCAGCAGCTTGGTGGGGGCGAATCAGCCCCAGCATTTT.

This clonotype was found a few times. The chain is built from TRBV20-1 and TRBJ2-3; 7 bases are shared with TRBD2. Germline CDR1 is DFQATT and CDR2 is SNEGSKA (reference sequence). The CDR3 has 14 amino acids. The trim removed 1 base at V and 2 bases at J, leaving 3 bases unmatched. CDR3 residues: CSARAGGPTDTQYF. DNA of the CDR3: TGCAGTGCTAGAGCGGGGGGACCCACAGATACGCAGTATTTT.

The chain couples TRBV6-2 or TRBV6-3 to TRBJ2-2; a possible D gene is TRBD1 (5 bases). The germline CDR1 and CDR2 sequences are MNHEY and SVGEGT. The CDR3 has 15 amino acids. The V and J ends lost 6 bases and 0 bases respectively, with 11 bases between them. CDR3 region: CASSIDSTNTGELFF. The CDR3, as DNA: TGTGCCAGCAGCATAGACAGTACGAACACCGGGGAGCTGTTTTTT.

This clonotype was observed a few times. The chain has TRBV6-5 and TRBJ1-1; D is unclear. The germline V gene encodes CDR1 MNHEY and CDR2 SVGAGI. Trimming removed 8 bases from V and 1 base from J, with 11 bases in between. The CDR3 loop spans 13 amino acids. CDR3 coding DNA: TGTGCCAGCTCCCTCGCCTCGAACACTGAAGCTTTCTTT. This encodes CASSLASNTEAFF.

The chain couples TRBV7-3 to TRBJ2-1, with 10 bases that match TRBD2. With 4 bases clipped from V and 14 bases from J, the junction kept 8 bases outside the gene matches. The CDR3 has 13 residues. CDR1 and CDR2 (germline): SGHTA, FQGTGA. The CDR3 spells CASSSPGTSEEFF. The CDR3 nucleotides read TGTGCCAGCAGCTCCCCCGGGACTAGCGAGGAGTTCTTC.

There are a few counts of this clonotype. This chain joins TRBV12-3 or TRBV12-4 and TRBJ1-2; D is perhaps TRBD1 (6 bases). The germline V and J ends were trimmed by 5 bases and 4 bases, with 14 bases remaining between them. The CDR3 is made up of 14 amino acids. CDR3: CASSPGEGLYGYTF. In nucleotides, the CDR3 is TGTGCCAGCAGTCCAGGGGAGGGACTCTATGGCTACACCTTC.

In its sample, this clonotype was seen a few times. CDR3 sequence reads: CASSYSGVNNQPQHF. The CDR3, as DNA: TGTGCCAGCAGTTACTCGGGGGTTAACAATCAGCCCCAGCATTTT. J is TRBJ1-5 and V is TRBV6-5, with D possibly matching TRBD1 (5 bases). Germline V gene lookup returns CDR1 MNHEY and CDR2 SVGAGI. The V and J ends lost 0 bases and 3 bases respectively, with 9 bases between them. This CDR3 spans 15 amino acids.

This CDR3 reads CASSLGNLSPNEKLFF. CDR3 sequence (DNA): TGTGCCAGCAGCTTGGGTAACCTATCGCCTAATGAAAAACTGTTTTTT. The genes are TRBV5-5 and TRBJ1-4; D gene unclear. Trimming removed 0 bases from V and 3 bases from J, with 12 bases in between. The germline V gene encodes CDR1 SGHKS and CDR2 YYEKEE (reference sequence). The CDR3 totals 16 residues.

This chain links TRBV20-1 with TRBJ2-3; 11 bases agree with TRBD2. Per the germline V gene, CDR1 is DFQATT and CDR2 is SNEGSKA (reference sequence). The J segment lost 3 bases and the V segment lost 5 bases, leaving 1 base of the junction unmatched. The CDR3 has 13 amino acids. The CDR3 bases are TGCAGTGCTGCTAGCGGGGGGACAGATACGCAGTATTTT. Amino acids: CSAASGGTDTQYF.

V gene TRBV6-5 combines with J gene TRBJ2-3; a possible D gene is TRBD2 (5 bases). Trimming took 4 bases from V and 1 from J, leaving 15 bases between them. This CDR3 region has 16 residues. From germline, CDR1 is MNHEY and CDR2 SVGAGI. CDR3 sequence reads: CASSLGLAGRTDTQYF. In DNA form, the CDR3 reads TGTGCCAGCAGTTTGGGTCTAGCTGGGCGCACAGATACGCAGTATTTT.

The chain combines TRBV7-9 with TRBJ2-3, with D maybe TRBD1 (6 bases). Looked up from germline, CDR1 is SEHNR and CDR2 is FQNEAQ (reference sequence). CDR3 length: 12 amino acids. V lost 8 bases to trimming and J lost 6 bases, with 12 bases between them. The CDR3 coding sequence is TGTGCCAGCGGATTCCAGGGGGATACGCAGTATTTT. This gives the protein CASGFQGDTQYF.

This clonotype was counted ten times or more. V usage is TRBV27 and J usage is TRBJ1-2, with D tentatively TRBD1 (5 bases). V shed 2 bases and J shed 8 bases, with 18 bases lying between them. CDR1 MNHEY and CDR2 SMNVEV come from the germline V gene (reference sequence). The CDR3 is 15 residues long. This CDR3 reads CASSLQARGPEGYTF. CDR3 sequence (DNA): TGTGCCAGCAGTTTACAAGCGCGGGGCCCGGAGGGCTACACCTTC.

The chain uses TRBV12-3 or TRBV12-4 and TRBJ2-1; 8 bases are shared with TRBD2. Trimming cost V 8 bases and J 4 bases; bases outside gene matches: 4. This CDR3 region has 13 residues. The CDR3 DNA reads TGTGCCAGCGCGGGGGGCCGTTACAATGAGCAGTTCTTC. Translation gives CASAGGRYNEQFF.

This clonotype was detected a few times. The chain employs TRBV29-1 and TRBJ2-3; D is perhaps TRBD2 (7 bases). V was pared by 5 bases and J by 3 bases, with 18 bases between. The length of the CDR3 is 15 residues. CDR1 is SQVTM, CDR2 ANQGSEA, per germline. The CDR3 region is CSVNRGGAATDTQYF. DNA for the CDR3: TGCAGCGTTAACCGAGGGGGGGCGGCGACAGATACGCAGTATTTT.

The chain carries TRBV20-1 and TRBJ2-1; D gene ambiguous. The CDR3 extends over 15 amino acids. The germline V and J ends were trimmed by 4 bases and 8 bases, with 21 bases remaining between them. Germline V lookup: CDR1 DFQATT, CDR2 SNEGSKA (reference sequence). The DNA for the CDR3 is TGCAGTGCTACCTGGGTTCCGGGTGGGTTCGATGAGCAGTTCTTC. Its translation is CSATWVPGGFDEQFF.

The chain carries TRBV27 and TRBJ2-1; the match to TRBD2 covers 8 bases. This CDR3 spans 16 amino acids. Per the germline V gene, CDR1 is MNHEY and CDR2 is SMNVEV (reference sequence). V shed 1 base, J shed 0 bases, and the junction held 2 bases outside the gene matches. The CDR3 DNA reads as TGTGCCAGCAGTTTATTCGGGACTAGCTCCTACAATGAGCAGTTCTTC. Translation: CASSLFGTSSYNEQFF.

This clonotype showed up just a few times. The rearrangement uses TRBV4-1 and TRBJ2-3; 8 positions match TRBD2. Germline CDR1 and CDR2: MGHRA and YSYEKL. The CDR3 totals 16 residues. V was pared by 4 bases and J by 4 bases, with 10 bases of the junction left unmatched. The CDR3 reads CASSRLPGLVPDTQYF. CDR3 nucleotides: TGCGCCAGCAGCCGCCTACCGGGACTAGTTCCAGATACGCAGTATTTT.

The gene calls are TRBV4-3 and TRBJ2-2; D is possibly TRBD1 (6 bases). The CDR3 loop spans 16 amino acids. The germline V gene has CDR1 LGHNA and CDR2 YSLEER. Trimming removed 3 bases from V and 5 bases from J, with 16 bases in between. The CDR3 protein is CASSQEGGLSTGELFF. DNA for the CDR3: TGCGCCAGCAGCCAGGAAGGGGGTCTGAGTACCGGGGAGCTGTTTTTT.

CDR3 bases: TGTGCCAGCAGCCCAATGATTGGGTCTGAAGCTTTCTTT. This translates into CASSPMIGSEAFF. The rearrangement uses TRBV11-2 and TRBJ1-1; D gene uncertain. The ends were cut back, 5 bases at V and 6 bases at J, with 13 bases in the middle. Germline V gene sequence: CDR1 SGHAT, CDR2 FQNNGV. This CDR3 contains 13 residues.